This T cell receptor (beta chain) was captured in a study of T cells in Graves' hyperthyroidism and ophthalmopathy. The CDR3 contains 13 residues. Germline-derived CDR1 and CDR2 are PRHDT and FYEKMQ (reference sequence). V dropped 1 base and J dropped 9 bases, with 13 bases sitting between them. This clonotype has at least ten counts. TCR beta CDR3 region amplification was performed from RNA transcripts. HTBI primers drove first-round RT-PCR of the TCR CDR3. MiXCR was run by TCRdb on the multiplex PCR reads, yielding one entry per CDR3 protein. Seen here are a few hundred thousand distinct CDR3 sequences, 12% to 15% observed once, and the top ten hold approximately 5.3%.

The sequencing input was blood. The gene calls are TRBV13 and TRBJ2-7, with a tentative D call TRBD1 (6 bases). This sequence was found in a woman between 18 and 30 years old with Graves' hyperthyroidism. The CDR3 DNA reads as TGTGCCAGCAGCTTAGACCCTCGAGGGGGGCAGTACTTC. This gives the protein CASSLDPRGGQYF.